Presented here are 14 T cell receptor beta chains from one specimen sequenced in a study of CD4 T cells in relation to SARS-CoV-2 and coronaviruses (dated by TCRdb to about 2021). The antigens of these receptors remain unknown. CD4+ T cells from unexposed donors were collected before the COVID-19 pandemic (2011-2018). After around ten days of culture, CD4+ T cells were isolated with the EasySep CD4+ T cell isolation kit. Library preparation was by the immunoSEQ multiplex PCR assay. Entries here come from immuneACCESS through TCRdb and include only in-frame sequences with V and J called. Some clones fail to appear in such tables; in the studies checked, an unresolved V gene covers under half of the shortfall, and the cause of the remainder is unknown. In all, the sample holds 15,000 to 20,000 clones, and 75% to 80% of those were seen once. Jointly, the top ten make up roughly a sixth of the sample.

Sample: CD4+ T cells from PBMCs, cultured in vitro. Receptor source: a human donor in good health.

CDR3 residues: CSASTSGRLSYNEQFF. The DNA of the CDR3 is TGCAGTGCTAGTACTAGCGGGCGACTCTCCTACAATGAGCAGTTCTTC. V is TRBV20-1 and J is TRBJ2-1; TRBD2 aligns across 9 bases. V was clipped by 3 bases and J by 0 bases; unmatched bases: 6. This CDR3 has 16 amino acids. Per germline, CDR1 DFQATT and CDR2 SNEGSKA (reference sequence).

The chain combines TRBV24-1 with TRBJ1-2; D perhaps matches TRBD1 (5 bases). The germline CDR1 and CDR2 sequences are KGHDR and SFDVKD. V was trimmed by 2 bases and J by 1 base, leaving 16 bases between them. The CDR3 is made up of 17 amino acids. The CDR3 loop reads CATSDSAWAGINYGYTF. DNA for the CDR3: TGTGCCACCAGTGATTCCGCGTGGGCAGGGATTAACTATGGCTACACCTTC.

The chain employs TRBV27 and TRBJ2-1; no clear D. CDR3 length: 11 amino acids. Germline loops: CDR1 MNHEY, CDR2 SMNVEV (reference sequence). Trimming cost V 2 bases and J 9 bases, with 5 bases left between them. CDR3 sequence (DNA): TGTGCCAGCAGTTTACGAGGTGAGCAGTTCTTC. It translates to CASSLRGEQFF.

The V call is TRBV2, the J call TRBJ2-1; D is perhaps TRBD2 (7 bases). The CDR3 has 15 residues. V lost 4 bases and J lost 7, with 17 bases in between. Germline V gives CDR1 SNHLY, CDR2 FYNNEI. CDR3 in DNA: TGTGCCAGCAGTGGTAAGGGGGGGGTTTCGAATGAGCAGTTCTTC. This sequence encodes CASSGKGGVSNEQFF. Variable domain in full (rest from reference TRBV2 and TRBJ2-1): EPEVTQTPSHQVTQMGQEVILRCVPISNHLYFYWYRQILGQKVEFLVSFYNNEISEKSEIFDDQFSVERPDGSNFTLKIRSTKLEDSAMYFCASSGKGGVSNEQFFGPGTRLTVL.

The V call is TRBV19, the J call TRBJ1-2; 9 nucleotides line up with TRBD1. The germline V gene has CDR1 LNHDA and CDR2 SQIVND (reference sequence). The trim removed 3 bases at V and 8 bases at J, leaving 7 bases unmatched. The CDR3 runs 14 residues. Here the CDR3 reads CASSMDRGHEGYTF. Here the CDR3 DNA reads TGTGCCAGTAGTATGGACAGGGGACACGAAGGCTACACCTTC.

The rearrangement links TRBV15 to TRBJ1-2; no definite D call. V lost 5 bases, J lost 8 bases, and 15 bases lay in between. Germline V gives CDR1 LNHNV, CDR2 YYDKDF (reference sequence). This CDR3 is built from 13 residues. CDR3 amino acids: CATSQDGYQGYTF. DNA of the CDR3: TGTGCCACCAGCCAGGACGGCTATCAAGGCTACACCTTC.

In its sample, this clone was seen once. The chain uses TRBV3-1 (or the pseudogene TRBV3-2) and TRBJ2-1; no reliable D call. The germline V gene encodes CDR1 LGHDT and CDR2 YNNKEL (reference sequence). This CDR3 comprises 13 residues. The germline V and J ends were trimmed by 3 bases and 9 bases, with 12 bases remaining between them. The CDR3 DNA reads as TGTGCCAGCAGCCAGACGGGCTGGGGTGAGCAGTTCTTC. It encodes CASSQTGWGEQFF.

The rearrangement links TRBV28 to TRBJ1-2; D is uncertain. From germline, CDR1 is MDHEN and CDR2 SYDVKM. The CDR3 runs to 16 residues. V lost 1 base, J lost 4 bases, and 16 bases lay in between. The CDR3 loop is CASSLSLIQSPYGYTF. In DNA, the CDR3 is TGTGCCAGCAGTTTATCGCTGATTCAGAGTCCCTATGGCTACACCTTC.

The genes are TRBV28 and TRBJ1-2; D unresolved. Germline lookup yields CDR1 MDHEN and CDR2 SYDVKM. V lost 6 bases and J 8 bases, leaving 22 bases between the germline ends. This CDR3 has 15 residues. In DNA form, the CDR3 reads TGTGCCAGCAGATTTAATGGCCCTCGGGGAGGAGGCTACACCTTC. Translated: CASRFNGPRGGGYTF.

The CDR3 is CASSLVLWEDRDEQFF. DNA for the CDR3: TGCGCCAGCAGCTTGGTACTGTGGGAGGACAGGGATGAGCAGTTCTTC. The chain combines TRBV5-1 with TRBJ2-1; TRBD1 matches at 8 bases. Trimming at V came to 0 bases and at J to 8 bases, leaving 10 bases not matched to a gene. CDR1 is SGHRS and CDR2 is YFSETQ in the germline V gene. CDR3 length: 16 residues.

CDR3 residues: CASSYTGAPVGATEQYF. CDR3 DNA sequence: TGCGCCAGCAGCTATACCGGGGCCCCGGTTGGGGCTACCGAGCAGTACTTC. V is TRBV5-1 and J is TRBJ2-7, with D perhaps TRBD1 or TRBD2 (5 bases each). CDR1 is SGHRS and CDR2 is YFSETQ in the germline V gene. The CDR3 is 17 residues long. V was pared by 3 bases and J by 6 bases, with 25 bases between. The full variable domain, completed using reference TRBV5-1 and TRBJ2-7, is KAGVTQTPRYLIKTRGQQVTLSCSPISGHRSVSWYQQTPGQGLQFLFEYFSETQRNKGNFPGRFSGRQFSNSRSEMNVSTLELGDSALYLCASSYTGAPVGATEQYFGPGTRLTVT.

This chain joins TRBV5-4 and TRBJ1-2; D not certain. The CDR3 is 12 amino acids. V shed 2 bases and J shed 7 bases, with 9 bases lying between them. Germline CDR1 is SGHNT and CDR2 is YYREEE (reference sequence). The CDR3 DNA reads TGTGCCAGCAGCTTAAACGGGGTTGGCTACACCTTC. Amino acids: CASSLNGVGYTF. The variable domain in full, with the rest retrieved from reference TRBV5-4 and TRBJ1-2, is ETGVTQSPTHLIKTRGQQVTLRCSSQSGHNTVSWYQQALGQGPQFIFQYYREEENGRGNFPPRFSGLQFPNYSSELNVNALELDDSALYLCASSLNGVGYTFGSGTRLTVV.

This clone came up a few times. Here the CDR3 reads CASSFKVGGLNTEAFF. CDR3 bases: TGTGCCAGCAGCTTCAAGGTCGGGGGGCTGAACACTGAAGCTTTCTTT. This chain connects TRBV13 to TRBJ1-1; D may be TRBD1 (6 bases). The length of the CDR3 is 16 residues. V was pared by 3 bases and J by 0 bases, with 14 bases between. Germline loops: CDR1 PRHDT, CDR2 FYEKMQ (reference sequence).

The V call is TRBV15, the J call TRBJ2-1, with D uncertain. CDR1 and CDR2 from the germline V gene are LNHNV and YYDKDF (reference sequence). The V and J ends lost 0 bases and 5 bases respectively, with 8 bases between them. CDR3 size: 14 residues. CDR3 DNA: TGTGCCACCAGCAGAGAGGAAGCCCACAATGAGCAGTTCTTC. Protein: CATSREEAHNEQFF.